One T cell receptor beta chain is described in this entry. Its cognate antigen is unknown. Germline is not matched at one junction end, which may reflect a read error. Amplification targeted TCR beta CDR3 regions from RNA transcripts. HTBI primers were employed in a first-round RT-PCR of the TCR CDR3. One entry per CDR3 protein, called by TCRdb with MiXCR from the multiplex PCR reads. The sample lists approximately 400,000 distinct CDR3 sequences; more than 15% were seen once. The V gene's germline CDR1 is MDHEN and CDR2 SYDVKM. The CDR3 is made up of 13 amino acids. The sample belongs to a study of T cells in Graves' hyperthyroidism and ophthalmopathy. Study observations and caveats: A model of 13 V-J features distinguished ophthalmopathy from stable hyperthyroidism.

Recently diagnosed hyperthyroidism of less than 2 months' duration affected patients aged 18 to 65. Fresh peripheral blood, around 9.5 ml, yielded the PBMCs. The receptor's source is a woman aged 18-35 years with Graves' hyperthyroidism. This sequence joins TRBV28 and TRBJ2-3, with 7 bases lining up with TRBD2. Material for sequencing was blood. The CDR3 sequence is CASSLTSVGTQYF. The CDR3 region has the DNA TGCGCCAGCAGTCTAACTAGCGTCGGTACGCAGTATTTT.